Listed below are T cell receptor beta chains from one sample, sequenced in a study of control samples from healthy donors and cancer patients. The data were produced by immunoSEQ multiplex PCR, yet TCRdb's version contains in-frame clones alone and is incomplete. The repertoire holds 130,000 or so clones, with roughly 94% as singletons. The sample was blood. The receptors stem from a man between 40 and 49 years old in good health. Both conserved end residues are part of each CDR3. D genes are given only for firm matches. Rows may omit the clone size; those that give it use once, few, many or a size class.

D: TRBD1; size: few; J: TRBJ2-7; V: TRBV28; CDR3: CAARDRGRLEQYF; DNA: TGTGCCGCCCGGGACAGGGGGCGACTCGAGCAGTACTTC
D: NA; size: NA; J: TRBJ2-2; V: TRBV7-3; CDR3: CASSGVGTGELFF; DNA: TGTGCCAGCAGTGGTGTTGGCACCGGGGAGCTGTTTTTT
D: NA; size: NA; J: TRBJ1-1; V: TRBV5-6; CDR3: CASSHGGEFGGTEAFF; DNA: TGTGCCAGCAGCCACGGGGGGGAGTTTGGTGGCACTGAAGCTTTCTTT
D: NA; size: NA; J: TRBJ1-2; V: TRBV30; CDR3: CAWSIPGHTGYTF; DNA: TGTGCCTGGAGTATCCCGGGACACACGGGCTACACCTTC
D: NA; size: NA; J: TRBJ2-5; V: TRBV6-1; CDR3: CASSEVPLANQETQYF; DNA: TGTGCCAGCAGTGAAGTTCCCCTAGCGAATCAAGAGACCCAGTACTTC
D: NA; size: once; J: TRBJ1-4; V: TRBV3-1/TRBV3-2; CDR3: CASSSRGIEKLFF; DNA: TGTGCCAGCAGCTCTAGGGGGATAGAGAAACTGTTTTTT
D: NA; size: NA; J: TRBJ1-1; V: TRBV30; CDR3: CAWSQGPEAFF; DNA: TGTGCCTGGAGTCAGGGACCTGAAGCTTTCTTT
D: TRBD1; size: NA; J: TRBJ1-4; V: TRBV5-4; CDR3: CAVRGLDEKLFF; DNA: TGTGCCGTCAGGGGGTTGGATGAAAAACTGTTTTTT
D: NA; size: NA; J: TRBJ1-1; V: TRBV7-9; CDR3: CASSPHGGVVHTEAFF; DNA: TGTGCCAGCAGCCCGCATGGTGGGGTAGTTCACACTGAAGCTTTCTTT
D: NA; size: once; J: TRBJ2-3; V: TRBV27; CDR3: CASSLRGGYSTDTQYF; DNA: TGTGCCAGCAGTTTACGTGGGGGTTATAGCACAGATACGCAGTATTTT
D: TRBD2; size: NA; J: TRBJ2-2; V: TRBV2; CDR3: CASSFSGLAGAGGELFF; DNA: TGTGCCAGCAGTTTCTCGGGACTAGCGGGAGCCGGCGGGGAGCTGTTTTTT
D: NA; size: NA; J: TRBJ1-2; V: TRBV7-9; CDR3: CASREDSSVNYGYTF; DNA: TGTGCCAGCAGAGAGGACAGCTCTGTAAACTATGGCTACACCTTC
D: TRBD1; size: NA; J: TRBJ1-1; V: TRBV2; CDR3: CASSEDRGPFTEAFF; DNA: TGTGCCAGCAGTGAAGACAGGGGGCCTTTCACTGAAGCTTTCTTT
D: NA; size: NA; J: TRBJ2-2; V: TRBV6-1; CDR3: CASSEVLQANGELFF; DNA: TGTGCCAGCAGTGAAGTTCTTCAGGCGAACGGGGAGCTGTTTTTT
D: NA; size: NA; J: TRBJ1-2; V: TRBV14; CDR3: CASSHHSGPTNYGYTF; DNA: TGTGCCAGCAGCCACCACTCAGGCCCAACTAACTATGGCTACACCTTC
D: NA; size: NA; J: TRBJ2-7; V: TRBV3-1/TRBV3-2; CDR3: CASSHSRGSYEQYF; DNA: TGTGCCAGCAGCCACAGCAGGGGCAGTTACGAGCAGTACTTC
D: NA; size: NA; J: TRBJ2-1; V: TRBV6-5; CDR3: CASGRGAANEQFF; DNA: TGTGCCAGTGGGAGGGGGGCCGCGAATGAGCAGTTCTTC
D: TRBD1; size: once; J: TRBJ2-7; V: TRBV6-6; CDR3: CASTTGQAAEQYF; DNA: TGTGCCAGCACCACGGGACAGGCCGCCGAGCAGTACTTC
D: NA; size: once; J: TRBJ1-5; V: TRBV6-5; CDR3: CASTPTREARQPQHF; DNA: TGTGCCAGCACCCCCACCAGGGAAGCCCGGCAGCCCCAGCATTTT
D: NA; size: few; J: TRBJ2-1; V: TRBV5-1; CDR3: CASSLLLANNEQFF; DNA: TGCGCCAGCAGCTTGCTCCTAGCGAACAATGAGCAGTTCTTC
D: NA; size: NA; J: TRBJ2-2; V: TRBV7-9; CDR3: CASSLSSGELFF; DNA: TGTGCCAGCAGTCTTTCTTCGGGGGAGCTGTTTTTT
D: TRBD1; size: NA; J: TRBJ2-7; V: TRBV11-2; CDR3: CASSLAGTVYEQYF; DNA: TGTGCCAGCAGCTTAGCCGGGACAGTCTACGAGCAGTACTTC
D: NA; size: NA; J: TRBJ2-1; V: TRBV6-4; CDR3: CASSQGQGINNEQFF; DNA: TGTGCCAGCAGCCAGGGGCAGGGCATTAACAATGAGCAGTTCTTC
D: NA; size: NA; J: TRBJ1-3; V: TRBV10-1; CDR3: CASSEGSSGNTIYF; DNA: TGCGCCAGCAGTGAGGGCAGCTCTGGAAACACCATATATTTT
D: TRBD1; size: once; J: TRBJ2-1; V: TRBV6-5; CDR3: CASSYTTGTYNEQFF; DNA: TGTGCCAGCAGTTACACGACAGGGACCTACAATGAGCAGTTCTTC
D: NA; size: NA; J: TRBJ2-1; V: TRBV4-1; CDR3: CASSQTTSLSYNEQFF; DNA: TGCGCCAGCAGCCAGACGACTAGTCTCTCTTACAATGAGCAGTTCTTC
D: NA; size: NA; J: TRBJ2-7; V: TRBV5-1; CDR3: CASSLSRGAYEQYF; DNA: TGCGCCAGCAGCTTGTCTAGGGGGGCCTACGAGCAGTACTTC
D: NA; size: NA; J: TRBJ1-5; V: TRBV28; CDR3: CASSLSARGDQPQHF; DNA: TGTGCCAGCAGTTTATCTGCCAGGGGTGATCAGCCCCAGCATTTT
D: NA; size: once; J: TRBJ2-2; V: TRBV27; CDR3: CASTTSVVGHEGTGELFF; DNA: TGTGCCAGCACCACGTCAGTGGTAGGACACGAAGGGACCGGGGAGCTGTTTTTT
D: TRBD1; size: NA; J: TRBJ1-2; V: TRBV27; CDR3: CASRKPGQGKNYGYTF; DNA: TGTGCCAGCAGAAAACCGGGACAGGGCAAAAACTATGGCTACACCTTC
D: TRBD1; size: few; J: TRBJ2-7; V: TRBV7-2; CDR3: CASSLGRGYEQYF; DNA: TGTGCCAGCAGCTTAGGCAGGGGGTACGAGCAGTACTTC
D: TRBD1; size: NA; J: TRBJ1-5; V: TRBV6-2/TRBV6-3; CDR3: CASSRDSRQPQHF; DNA: TGTGCCAGCAGCCGGGACAGTAGACAGCCCCAGCATTTT
D: NA; size: NA; J: TRBJ1-1; V: TRBV29-1; CDR3: CSVVTENTEAFF; DNA: TGCAGCGTTGTAACAGAGAACACTGAAGCTTTCTTT
D: NA; size: NA; J: TRBJ2-7; V: TRBV7-8; CDR3: CASSQSVVGYEQYF; DNA: TGTGCCAGCAGCCAATCAGTAGTGGGGTACGAGCAGTACTTC
D: TRBD2; size: NA; J: TRBJ2-3; V: TRBV7-8; CDR3: CASSSRTSGGGDTQYF; DNA: TGTGCCAGCAGCTCCAGGACTAGCGGGGGGGGAGATACGCAGTATTTT
D: TRBD1; size: NA; J: TRBJ1-2; V: TRBV5-6; CDR3: CASSAGTGGVYGYTF; DNA: TGTGCCAGCAGCGCGGGGACAGGGGGCGTCTATGGCTACACCTTC
D: TRBD1; size: NA; J: TRBJ1-2; V: TRBV6-5; CDR3: CASSYLARGSSYGYTF; DNA: TGTGCCAGCAGTTACTTGGCCAGGGGGTCGAGCTATGGCTACACCTTC
D: NA; size: NA; J: TRBJ2-1; V: TRBV11-3; CDR3: CASSLANEQFF; DNA: TGTGCCAGCAGCTTAGCCAATGAGCAGTTCTTC
D: NA; size: once; J: TRBJ1-1; V: TRBV28; CDR3: CASSPSRQASGTEAFF; DNA: TGTGCCAGCAGTCCCTCTAGACAGGCTTCGGGCACTGAAGCTTTCTTT
D: NA; size: NA; J: TRBJ1-5; V: TRBV7-9; CDR3: CASSLWGQPQHF; DNA: TGTGCCAGCAGCTTGTGGGGTCAGCCCCAGCATTTT
D: TRBD1; size: NA; J: TRBJ2-3; V: TRBV5-4; CDR3: CASSSRTGFSTDTQYF; DNA: TGTGCCAGCAGCTCACGGACAGGATTTAGCACAGATACGCAGTATTTT
D: NA; size: NA; J: TRBJ2-7; V: TRBV12-3/TRBV12-4; CDR3: CASSPGTAGEQYF; DNA: TGTGCCAGCAGTCCTGGGACAGCGGGCGAGCAGTACTTC
D: TRBD1; size: NA; J: TRBJ1-1; V: TRBV7-9; CDR3: CASSLVIPGQGKAFF; DNA: TGTGCCAGCAGCTTAGTTATTCCGGGACAGGGGAAAGCTTTCTTT
D: NA; size: NA; J: TRBJ2-3; V: TRBV7-3; CDR3: CASSLNWGAGDTQYF; DNA: TGTGCCAGCAGCTTAAATTGGGGGGCCGGAGATACGCAGTATTTT
D: TRBD2; size: NA; J: TRBJ2-1; V: TRBV5-6; CDR3: CASSLEGLAKDEQFF; DNA: TGTGCCAGCAGCTTGGAAGGACTAGCTAAAGATGAGCAGTTCTTC
D: NA; size: NA; J: TRBJ1-1; V: TRBV4-1; CDR3: CASSQDTRGNTEAFF; DNA: TGCGCCAGCAGCCAAGATACCAGGGGGAACACTGAAGCTTTCTTT
D: NA; size: NA; J: TRBJ2-7; V: TRBV6-5; CDR3: CASTGGGRNEQYF; DNA: TGTGCCAGCACCGGAGGGGGCCGGAACGAGCAGTACTTC
D: NA; size: NA; J: TRBJ1-2; V: TRBV10-3; CDR3: CAISRGPNYGYTF; DNA: TGTGCCATCAGTCGAGGACCTAACTATGGCTACACCTTC
D: NA; size: NA; J: TRBJ1-3; V: TRBV29-1; CDR3: CSVEWARGAGNTIYF; DNA: TGCAGCGTTGAATGGGCCAGGGGAGCAGGAAACACCATATATTTT
D: NA; size: NA; J: TRBJ2-1; V: TRBV19; CDR3: CASSWDFLSSYNEQFF; DNA: TGTGCCAGTAGTTGGGACTTCTTGAGCTCCTACAATGAGCAGTTCTTC
D: NA; size: NA; J: TRBJ1-5; V: TRBV7-2; CDR3: CASSLGQALNQPQHF; DNA: TGTGCCAGCAGCTTAGGTCAGGCCCTCAATCAGCCCCAGCATTTT
D: TRBD2; size: once; J: TRBJ2-7; V: TRBV9; CDR3: CASSGGLAGYEQYF; DNA: TGTGCCAGCAGCGGGGGACTAGCGGGATACGAGCAGTACTTC
D: TRBD1; size: NA; J: TRBJ2-7; V: TRBV18; CDR3: CASSFRTGSYEQYF; DNA: TGTGCCAGCTCCTTTCGGACAGGTTCCTACGAGCAGTACTTC
D: TRBD1; size: few; J: TRBJ1-5; V: TRBV6-5; CDR3: CASGRDRYQPQHF; DNA: TGTGCCTCGGGACGGGACAGATATCAGCCCCAGCATTTT
D: NA; size: NA; J: TRBJ1-5; V: TRBV14; CDR3: CASSQGLGTPQHF; DNA: TGTGCCAGCAGCCAAGGATTAGGGACACCCCAGCATTTT
D: NA; size: NA; J: TRBJ1-5; V: TRBV7-9; CDR3: CASSQWGQPQHF; DNA: TGTGCCAGCAGTCAATGGGGTCAGCCCCAGCATTTT
D: NA; size: NA; J: TRBJ1-5; V: TRBV7-9; CDR3: CASSTLNQPQHF; DNA: TGTGCCAGCAGTACTCTTAATCAGCCCCAGCATTTT
D: TRBD1; size: NA; J: TRBJ2-7; V: TRBV5-1; CDR3: CASSEGTGRNYEQYF; DNA: TGCGCCAGCAGCGAAGGGACAGGGAGGAACTACGAGCAGTACTTC
D: NA; size: NA; J: TRBJ2-5; V: TRBV4-2; CDR3: CASSQDASSGETQYF; DNA: TGTGCCAGCAGCCAAGATGCCTCATCAGGAGAGACCCAGTACTTC
D: TRBD1; size: once; J: TRBJ1-5; V: TRBV4-1; CDR3: CASSQVTGGGNQPQHF; DNA: TGCGCCAGCAGCCAAGTAACAGGGGGCGGCAATCAGCCCCAGCATTTT